This T cell receptor (beta chain) stems from a study of T cell repertoires in cytomegalovirus infection. Study-wide context: TCR beta signatures that were public indicated CMV infection and matching HLA type. Points from the study as a whole: HLA-C-restricted CMV-specific TCR beta clonotypes were dominant in the ex vivo response.

MiXCR, applied by TCRdb to the reads, yields one record per CDR3 protein. This table holds roughly 500,000 distinct CDR3 sequences, roughly 46% found once. The CDR3 sequence is 15 residues long. The V gene's germline CDR1 is SGHTA and CDR2 FQGNSA. Deletions cut 4 bases from V and 2 bases from J, with 12 bases between. This clonotype was recorded a few times. Antigen: not known. The source of this sequence is a human donor in good health (CMV status not recorded). Some clones in this sample may be carry-over from other donors' samples. The specimen comprised cultured PBMCs, sampled from culture after CMV antigen stimulation. This chain links TRBV7-2 with TRBJ1-3; D may be TRBD1 (5 bases). The CDR3 is CASSSQDIPGNTIYF. The CDR3 DNA follows: TGTGCCAGCAGCTCCCAGGACATCCCTGGAAACACCATATATTTT.